Presented here are 30 T cell receptor beta chains from one specimen sequenced in a study of shared clonotypes between healthy human individuals. Clones were read by immunoSEQ multiplex PCR, and TCRdb kept only the in-frame ones, dropping some. The sample contains roughly 2,300,000 clones, 92% of which appear only once. Sequenced sample: naive CD4+ T cells from PBMCs. Described subset: CD45RA+ positively selected. The source is a young man in good health. Some clones in this sample may be carry-over from other donors' samples.

This clone has only one observation. The rearrangement links TRBV28 to TRBJ2-3; no reliable D call. V was clipped by 7 bases and J by 3 bases, with 17 bases between them. Looked up from germline, CDR1 is MDHEN and CDR2 is SYDVKM. The CDR3 is made up of 15 amino acids. CDR3 in DNA: TGTGCCAGCACCTCAGGCTACACCGGGACAGATACGCAGTATTTT. It yields the protein CASTSGYTGTDTQYF.

The gene calls are TRBV7-2 and TRBJ1-1; the D is unclear. CDR3 length: 13 residues. Per the germline V gene, CDR1 is SGHTA and CDR2 is FQGNSA. The ends were cut back, 1 base at V and 2 bases at J, with 5 bases in the middle. CDR3 nucleotides: TGTGCCAGCAGCTTAGGAATAAACACTGAAGCTTTCTTT. It is translated as CASSLGINTEAFF.

The J gene is TRBJ1-3, the V gene TRBV4-2, with TRBD1 as a possible D gene (6 bases). The germline V gene has CDR1 LGHNA and CDR2 YNFKEQ. Trimming removed 3 bases from V and 0 bases from J, with 12 bases in between. This CDR3 has 16 residues. The CDR3 sequence is CASSHDGQFSGNTIYF. DNA for the CDR3: TGTGCCAGCAGCCATGACGGACAGTTCTCTGGAAACACCATATATTTT.

In nucleotides, the CDR3 is TGCGCCAGCAGCAATGACAGGGCTGCAGAGACCCAGTACTTC. Its protein product is CASSNDRAAETQYF. The rearrangement uses TRBV5-1 and TRBJ2-5; 7 positions match TRBD1. Germline V gene lookup returns CDR1 SGHRS and CDR2 YFSETQ. V lost 4 bases and J lost 4; bases outside the gene matches: 7. The CDR3 runs to 14 residues.

The chain joins TRBV25-1 to TRBJ1-1, with D possibly being TRBD1 (5 bases). The V gene's germline CDR1 is MGHDK and CDR2 SYGVNS. The CDR3 length is 13 residues. V was cut by 7 bases and J by 1 base, with 10 bases left in between. The CDR3 spells CASTRGTNTEAFF. The CDR3 DNA is TGTGCCAGCACCAGAGGGACGAACACTGAAGCTTTCTTT. Full variable domain (rest looked up from reference TRBV25-1 and TRBJ1-1): EADIYQTPRYLVIGTGKKITLECSQTMGHDKMYWYQQDPGMELHLIHYSYGVNSTEKGDLSSESTVSRIRTEHFPLTLESARPSHTSQYLCASTRGTNTEAFFGQGTRLTVV.

This clone came up many times. This chain joins TRBV6-6 and TRBJ1-1, with D possibly being TRBD1 (5 bases). The CDR3 contains 14 residues. Trimming took 5 bases from V and 5 from J, leaving 15 bases between them. Germline V gene data show CDR1 as MNHNY and CDR2 as SVGAGI (reference sequence). CDR3 sequence (DNA): TGTGCCAGCAGTACGGGTGGGACGGAAACTGAAGCTTTCTTT. Translation gives CASSTGGTETEAFF.

This clone was found once. This chain links TRBV19 with TRBJ1-1; D is unresolved. CDR3 length: 14 residues. CDR1 and CDR2 (germline): LNHDA, SQIVND (reference sequence). The ends were cut back, 0 bases at V and 4 bases at J, with 9 bases in the middle. The CDR3 loop reads CASSIEREGTEAFF. The CDR3 region has the DNA TGTGCCAGTAGTATAGAGCGAGAAGGCACTGAAGCTTTCTTT.

The chain employs TRBV29-1 and TRBJ2-7; D not certain. V was cut by 4 bases and J by 4 bases, with 14 bases left in between. Germline V gene lookup returns CDR1 SQVTM and CDR2 ANQGSEA. The CDR3 is made up of 13 amino acids. The CDR3: CSVVAPVGYEQYF. In nucleotides, the CDR3 is TGCAGCGTTGTGGCTCCCGTAGGTTACGAGCAGTACTTC.

The chain combines TRBV19 with TRBJ2-3; D is perhaps TRBD2 (6 bases). Germline loops: CDR1 LNHDA, CDR2 SQIVND (reference sequence). The V gene lost 3 bases and the J gene lost 10 bases, with 17 bases spanning the gap. This CDR3 is built from 14 residues. CDR3 region: CASSIVVGGGSQYF. In DNA form, the CDR3 reads TGTGCCAGTAGTATTGTGGTGGGAGGAGGTTCGCAGTATTTT.

V gene TRBV6-5 combines with J gene TRBJ1-2; D may be TRBD1 (5 bases). Trimming left V 4 bases short and J 4 bases short, with 13 bases between. This CDR3 region has 14 residues. Germline loops: CDR1 MNHEY, CDR2 SVGAGI. The CDR3, as DNA: TGTGCCAGCAGTTCCCCAAAGGGGACCTATGGCTACACCTTC. Its protein is CASSSPKGTYGYTF.

With regard to this clone: One end of the junction fails to match germline, which may point to a read error. The chain combines TRBV6-1 with TRBJ1-2; D gene unclear. Germline-derived CDR1 and CDR2 are MNHNS and SASEGT. The CDR3 extends over 9 amino acids. The CDR3, as DNA: TGTGCCAGCAGTGGACTTGCTGACTTC. Protein product: CASSGLADF.

This clone was recorded only once. The rearrangement links TRBV4-1 to TRBJ2-1, with TRBD1 as a possible D gene (6 bases). The germline V and J ends were trimmed by 8 bases and 2 bases, with 22 bases remaining between them. The CDR3 consists of 17 residues. Germline assignment: CDR1 MGHRA and CDR2 YSYEKL. The CDR3 loop reads CASLEEPGTTTYNEQFF. DNA of the CDR3: TGCGCCAGCCTCGAGGAACCCGGGACAACGACCTACAATGAGCAGTTCTTC.

The V gene is TRBV6-1, the J gene TRBJ1-5; unclear D gene. Germline V gene lookup returns CDR1 MNHNS and CDR2 SASEGT. The CDR3 is made up of 14 amino acids. Trimming removed 2 bases from V and 2 bases from J, with 7 bases in between. The CDR3 sequence is CASSENPGNQPQHF. DNA of the CDR3: TGTGCCAGCAGTGAAAATCCAGGCAATCAGCCCCAGCATTTT.

The gene calls are TRBV5-6 and TRBJ2-3; the match to TRBD2 covers 10 bases. J was trimmed by 7 bases and V by 0 bases; bases with no gene match: 11. The CDR3 consists of 17 residues. CDR1 and CDR2 from the germline V gene are SGHDT and YYEEEE. The CDR3 is CASSLVLAGDVINTQYF. CDR3 nucleotide sequence: TGTGCCAGCAGCTTGGTGCTAGCGGGAGACGTCATTAATACGCAGTATTTT.

Turning to this clone: At one end the junction does not follow the germline gene, possibly because of a read error. This CDR3 reads CASSRSGQGKTQF. The CDR3 nucleotides read TGTGCCAGCAGTCGAAGCGGACAGGGGAAAACCCAGTTC. The V and J genes are TRBV27 and TRBJ2-7; 9 nucleotides match TRBD1. CDR1 and CDR2 (germline): MNHEY, SMNVEV (reference sequence). The CDR3 is 13 residues long.

Notes on this clone: This same CDR3 is encoded by further DNA sequences in the sample. This rearrangement joins TRBV9 to TRBJ2-5; D is uncertain. Trimming pared 0 bases from V and 5 bases from J, leaving 11 bases between. This CDR3 contains 14 residues. The germline gives CDR1 SGDLS, CDR2 YYNGEE. The CDR3 sequence: CASSVDSGKETQYF. The CDR3 DNA reads TGTGCCAGCAGCGTAGATTCTGGGAAGGAGACCCAGTACTTC.

The chain links TRBV5-4 to TRBJ1-4; TRBD1 might be the D (6 bases). Germline V CDR1 and CDR2: SGHNT, YYREEE (reference sequence). Trimming removed 0 bases at V and 8 bases at J, with 11 bases between. There are 14 residues in the CDR3. CDR3 DNA sequence: TGTGCCAGCAGCTTGGACAGGGTAGACGAAAAACTGTTTTTT. Translated, it gives CASSLDRVDEKLFF.

This clone was seen more than once but under ten times. Other DNA sequences from this sample encode an identical CDR3 as well. The J gene is TRBJ1-2, the V gene TRBV28; no firm D call. Germline-derived CDR1 and CDR2 are MDHEN and SYDVKM. This CDR3 has 11 amino acids. The V gene lost 10 bases and the J gene lost 1 base, with 7 bases spanning the gap. The CDR3 nucleotides read TGTGCCACCAGGCGTAACTATGGCTACACCTTC. This sequence encodes CATRRNYGYTF.

The gene calls are TRBV5-4 and TRBJ1-2; 7 bases fit TRBD1. From germline, CDR1 is SGHNT and CDR2 YYREEE (reference sequence). V dropped 4 bases and J dropped 1; count of bases not matched to a gene: 7. The CDR3 is 15 residues long. The CDR3 protein is CASSPGTAFNYGYTF. The CDR3 bases are TGTGCCAGCAGCCCCGGGACAGCCTTTAACTATGGCTACACCTTC.

CDR3 loop: CASSQGGPGLETQYF. CDR3 in DNA: TGCGCCAGCAGCCAAGGGGGGCCAGGGTTGGAGACCCAGTACTTC. The chain carries TRBV4-1 and TRBJ2-5; a weak D match, TRBD1 (6 bases). Germline assignment: CDR1 MGHRA and CDR2 YSYEKL. This CDR3 is 15 amino acids long. Trimming left V 1 base short and J 5 bases short, with 14 bases between.

The rearrangement joins TRBV7-6 to TRBJ1-3; D is undetermined. Trimming pared 5 bases from V and 0 bases from J, leaving 8 bases between. The CDR3 contains 14 residues. The germline V gene encodes CDR1 SGHVS and CDR2 FNYEAQ. DNA for the CDR3: TGTGCCAGCAGCATAAGTCCCTCTGGAAACACCATATATTTT. Protein sequence: CASSISPSGNTIYF.

This clone was recorded once. The chain employs TRBV5-1 and TRBJ2-7; the match to TRBD1 covers 7 bases. There are 16 residues in the CDR3. The trim removed 4 bases at V and 0 bases at J, leaving 10 bases unmatched. CDR1 is SGHRS and CDR2 is YFSETQ in the germline V gene. CDR3: CASSVTRDSLSYEQYF. The CDR3 region has the DNA TGCGCCAGCAGCGTAACACGGGACAGCCTCTCCTACGAGCAGTACTTC.

The V call is TRBV7-3, the J call TRBJ2-1; perhaps TRBD2 as D (5 bases). The V end was cut by 4 bases, the J end by 10 bases, with 14 bases between. The length of the CDR3 is 13 residues. CDR1 and CDR2 (germline): SGHTA, FQGTGA. The CDR3 reads CASSSHPSREQFF. The CDR3, as DNA: TGTGCCAGCAGCTCGCATCCTAGCAGAGAGCAGTTCTTC. The full variable domain, rest sourced from reference TRBV7-3 and TRBJ2-1, is GAGVSQTPSNKVTEKGKYVELRCDPISGHTALYWYRQSLGQGPEFLIYFQGTGAADDSGLPNDRFFAVRPEGSVSTLKIQRTERGDSAVYLCASSSHPSREQFFGPGTRLTVL.

The chain carries TRBV5-5 and TRBJ2-7; D not resolved. V lost 3 bases to trimming and J lost 2 bases, with 15 bases between them. Germline loops: CDR1 SGHKS, CDR2 YYEKEE (reference sequence). The CDR3 consists of 15 residues. CDR3 nucleotides: TGTGCCAGCAGCTCTGGCCACAGTCTCCCCTACGAGCAGTACTTC. It specifies CASSSGHSLPYEQYF.

V is TRBV21-1 and J is TRBJ2-1; TRBD1 was called by the table and not checked on the DNA. TRBV21-1 is marked as a pseudogene. CDR3 length: 14 residues. This CDR3 is CASSKVQGLNEQFF. The CDR3 nucleotides are TGTGCCAGCAGCAAAGTTCAGGGGTTGAATGAGCAGTTCTTC.

This chain joins TRBV6-5 and TRBJ1-3; a weak D match, TRBD1 (5 bases). Between the trimmed V and J ends, which lost 8 bases and 0 bases, there was a span of 11 bases. The CDR3 has 14 residues. Per the germline V gene, CDR1 is MNHEY and CDR2 is SVGAGI. The CDR3 coding sequence is TGTGCCAGCGGTTGGGGCTTCTCTGGAAACACCATATATTTT. Translating it yields CASGWGFSGNTIYF.

The chain combines TRBV29-1 with TRBJ1-1, with D perhaps matching TRBD1 (6 bases). Per germline, CDR1 SQVTM and CDR2 ANQGSEA. The V and J ends lost 4 bases and 4 bases respectively, with 16 bases between them. There are 14 residues in the CDR3. CDR3 residues: CSVVQGPALTEAFF. The CDR3 DNA follows: TGCAGCGTTGTTCAGGGGCCCGCCCTCACTGAAGCTTTCTTT. Looking up the rest from reference TRBV29-1 and TRBJ1-1 gives the full variable domain: SAVISQKPSRDICQRGTSLTIQCQVDSQVTMMFWYRQQPGQSLTLIATANQGSEATYESGFVIDKFPISRPNLTFSTLTVSNMSPEDSSIYLCSVVQGPALTEAFFGQGTRLTVV.

This clone was detected only once. V gene TRBV28 combines with J gene TRBJ2-7; weak D call: TRBD2 (5 bases). The V and J ends lost 8 bases and 9 bases respectively, with 14 bases between them. The V gene's germline CDR1 is MDHEN and CDR2 SYDVKM. The CDR3 length is 11 residues. DNA for the CDR3: TGTGCCAGCGGAATCCGGGATCGGCAGTACTTC. Translated, it gives CASGIRDRQYF.

This clone was detected a few times. The CDR3 spells CASSSGTAYQPQHF. Written as DNA, the CDR3 is TGTGCCAGCAGCTCCGGGACGGCCTATCAGCCCCAGCATTTT. The chain employs TRBV7-9 and TRBJ1-5, with D possibly being TRBD1 (5 bases). The CDR3 is 14 residues long. V lost 4 bases and J 5 bases, leaving 12 bases between the germline ends. In germline, CDR1 is SEHNR, CDR2 FQNEAQ (reference sequence).

The V and J genes are TRBV2 and TRBJ1-5; 7 positions agree with TRBD1. Germline-derived CDR1 and CDR2 are SNHLY and FYNNEI. V dropped 7 bases and J dropped 5; count of bases not matched to a gene: 14. The CDR3 totals 16 residues. The CDR3 nucleotides are TGTGCCAGCAAAGGGGTTAGGGGGCCGGGAGATCAGCCCCAGCATTTT. Protein sequence: CASKGVRGPGDQPQHF.